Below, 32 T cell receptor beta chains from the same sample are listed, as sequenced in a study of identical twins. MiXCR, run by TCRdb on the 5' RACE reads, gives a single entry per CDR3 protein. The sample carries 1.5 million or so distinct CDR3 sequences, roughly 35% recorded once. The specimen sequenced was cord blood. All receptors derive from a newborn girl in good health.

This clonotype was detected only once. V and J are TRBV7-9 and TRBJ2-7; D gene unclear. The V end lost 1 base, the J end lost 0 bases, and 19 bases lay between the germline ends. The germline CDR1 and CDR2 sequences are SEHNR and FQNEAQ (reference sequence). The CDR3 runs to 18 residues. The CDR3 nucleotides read TGTGCCAGCAGCTTAGGGGCTACCCACTCCCTTCGCTCCTACGAGCAGTACTTC. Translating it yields CASSLGATHSLRSYEQYF.

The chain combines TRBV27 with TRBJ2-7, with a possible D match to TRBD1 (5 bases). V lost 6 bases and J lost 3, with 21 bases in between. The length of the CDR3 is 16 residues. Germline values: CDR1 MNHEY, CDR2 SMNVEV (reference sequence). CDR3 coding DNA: TGTGCCAGCAGCCTAATCCCCCCAGGGCTCAACTACGAGCAGTACTTC. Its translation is CASSLIPPGLNYEQYF.

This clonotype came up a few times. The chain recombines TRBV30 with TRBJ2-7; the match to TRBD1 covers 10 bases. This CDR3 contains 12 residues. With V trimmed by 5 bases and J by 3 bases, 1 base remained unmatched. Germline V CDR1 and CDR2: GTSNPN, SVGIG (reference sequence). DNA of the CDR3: TGTGCCTGGGGACAGGGGGACTACGAGCAGTACTTC. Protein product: CAWGQGDYEQYF.

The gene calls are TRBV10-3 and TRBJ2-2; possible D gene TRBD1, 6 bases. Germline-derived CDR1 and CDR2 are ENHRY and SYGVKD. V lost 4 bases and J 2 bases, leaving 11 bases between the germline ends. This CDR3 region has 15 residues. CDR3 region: CAISGGQPNTGELFF. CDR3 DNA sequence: TGTGCCATCAGTGGAGGACAGCCTAACACCGGGGAGCTGTTTTTT.

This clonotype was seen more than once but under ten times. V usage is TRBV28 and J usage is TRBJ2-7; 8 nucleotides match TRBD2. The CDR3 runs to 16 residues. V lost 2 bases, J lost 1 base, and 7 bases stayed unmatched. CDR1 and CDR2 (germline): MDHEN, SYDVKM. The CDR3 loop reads CASSLEAAGASYEQYF. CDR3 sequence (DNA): TGTGCCAGCAGTTTAGAAGCAGCGGGAGCTTCCTACGAGCAGTACTTC.

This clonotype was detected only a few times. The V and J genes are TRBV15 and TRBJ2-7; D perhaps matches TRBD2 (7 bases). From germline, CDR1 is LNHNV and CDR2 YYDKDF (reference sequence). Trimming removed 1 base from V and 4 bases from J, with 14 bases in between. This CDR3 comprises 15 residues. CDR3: CATSRGKGGPYEQYF. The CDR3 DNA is TGTGCCACCAGCAGAGGGAAGGGGGGGCCTTACGAGCAGTACTTC.

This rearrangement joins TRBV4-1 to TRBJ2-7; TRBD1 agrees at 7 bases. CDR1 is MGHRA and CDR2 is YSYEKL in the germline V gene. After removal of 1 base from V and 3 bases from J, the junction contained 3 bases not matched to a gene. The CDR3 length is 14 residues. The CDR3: CASSQAGQFYEQYF. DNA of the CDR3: TGCGCCAGCAGCCAAGCGGGACAGTTCTACGAGCAGTACTTC.

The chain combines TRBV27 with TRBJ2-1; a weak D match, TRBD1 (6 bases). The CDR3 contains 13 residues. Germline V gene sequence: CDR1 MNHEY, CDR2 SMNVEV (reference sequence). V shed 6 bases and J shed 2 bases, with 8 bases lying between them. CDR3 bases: TGTGCCAGCAGAGGGACAACCTACAATGAGCAGTTCTTC. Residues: CASRGTTYNEQFF.

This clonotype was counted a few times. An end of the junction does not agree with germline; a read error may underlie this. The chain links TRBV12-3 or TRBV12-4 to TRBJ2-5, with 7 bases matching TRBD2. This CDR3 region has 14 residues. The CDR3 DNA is TGTGCCAGCAGCTTAGCGGGTTTCGGGGAGACCCAGTACTTC. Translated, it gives CASSLAGFGETQYF.

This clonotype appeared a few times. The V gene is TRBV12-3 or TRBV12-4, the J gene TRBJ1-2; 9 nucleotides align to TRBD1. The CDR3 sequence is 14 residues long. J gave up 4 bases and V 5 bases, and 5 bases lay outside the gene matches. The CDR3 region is CASSRTGALYGYTF. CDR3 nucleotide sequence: TGTGCCAGCAGTCGGACAGGGGCCCTCTATGGCTACACCTTC.

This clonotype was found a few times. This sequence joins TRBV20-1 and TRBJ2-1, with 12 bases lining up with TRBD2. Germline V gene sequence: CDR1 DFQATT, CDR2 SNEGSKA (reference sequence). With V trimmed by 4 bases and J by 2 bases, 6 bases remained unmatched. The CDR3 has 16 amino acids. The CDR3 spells CSATGLAGNPYNEQFF. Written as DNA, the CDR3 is TGCAGTGCTACCGGACTAGCGGGGAATCCCTACAATGAGCAGTTCTTC.

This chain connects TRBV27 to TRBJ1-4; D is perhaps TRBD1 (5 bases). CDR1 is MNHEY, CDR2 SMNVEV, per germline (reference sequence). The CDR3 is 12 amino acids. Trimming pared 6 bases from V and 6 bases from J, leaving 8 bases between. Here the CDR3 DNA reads TGTGCCAGCAGGGGGGAATATGAAAAACTGTTTTTT. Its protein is CASRGEYEKLFF.

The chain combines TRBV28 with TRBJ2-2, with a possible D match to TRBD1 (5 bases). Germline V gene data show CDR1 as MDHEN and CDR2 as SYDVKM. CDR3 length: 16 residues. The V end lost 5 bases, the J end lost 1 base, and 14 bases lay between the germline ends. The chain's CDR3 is CASSPHRIGNTGELFF. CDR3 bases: TGTGCCAGCAGTCCGCACAGGATTGGGAACACCGGGGAGCTGTTTTTT. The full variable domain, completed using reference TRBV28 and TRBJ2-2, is DVKVTQSSRYLVKRTGEKVFLECVQDMDHENMFWYRQDPGLGLRLIYFSYDVKMKEKGDIPEGYSVSREKKERFSLILESASTNQTSMYLCASSPHRIGNTGELFFGEGSRLTVL.

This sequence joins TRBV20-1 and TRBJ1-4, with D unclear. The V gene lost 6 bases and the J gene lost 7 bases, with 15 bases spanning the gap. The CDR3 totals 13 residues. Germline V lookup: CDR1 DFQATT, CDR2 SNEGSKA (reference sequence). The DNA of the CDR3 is TGCAGTGCCCTCGGGAGGGTGGGTGAAAAACTGTTTTTT. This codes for CSALGRVGEKLFF.

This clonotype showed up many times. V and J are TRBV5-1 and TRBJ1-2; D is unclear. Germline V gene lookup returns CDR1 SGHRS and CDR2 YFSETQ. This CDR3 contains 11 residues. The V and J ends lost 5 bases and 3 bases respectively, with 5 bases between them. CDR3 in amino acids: CASRGDYGYTF. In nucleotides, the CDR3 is TGCGCCAGCAGGGGTGACTATGGCTACACCTTC.

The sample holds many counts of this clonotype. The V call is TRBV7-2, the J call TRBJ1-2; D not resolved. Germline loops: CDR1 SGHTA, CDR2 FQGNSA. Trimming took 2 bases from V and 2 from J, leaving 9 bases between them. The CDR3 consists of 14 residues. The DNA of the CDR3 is TGTGCCAGCAGCTTATACCGGGAAAACTATGGCTACACCTTC. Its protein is CASSLYRENYGYTF. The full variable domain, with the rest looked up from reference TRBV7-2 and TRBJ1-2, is GAGVSQSPSNKVTEKGKDVELRCDPISGHTALYWYRQSLGQGLEFLIYFQGNSAPDKSGLPSDRFSAERTGGSVSTLTIQRTQQEDSAVYLCASSLYRENYGYTFGSGTRLTVV.

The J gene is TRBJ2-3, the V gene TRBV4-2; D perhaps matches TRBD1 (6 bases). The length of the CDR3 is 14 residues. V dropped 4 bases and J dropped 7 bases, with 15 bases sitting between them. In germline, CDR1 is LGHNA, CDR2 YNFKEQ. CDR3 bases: TGTGCCAGCAGCCGGGGATCAGGGGTCAATACGCAGTATTTT. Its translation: CASSRGSGVNTQYF.

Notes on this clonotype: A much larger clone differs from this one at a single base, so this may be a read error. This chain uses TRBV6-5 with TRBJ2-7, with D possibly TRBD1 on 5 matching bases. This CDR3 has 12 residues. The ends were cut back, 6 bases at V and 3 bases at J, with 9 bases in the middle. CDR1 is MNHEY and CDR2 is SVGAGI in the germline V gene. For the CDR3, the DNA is TGTGCCAGCAGGGACAAAAACTACGAGCAGTACTTC. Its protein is CASRDKNYEQYF.

This CDR3 is CASSYNYGYEQYF. Written as DNA, the CDR3 is TGTGCCAGCAGTTACAATTACGGCTACGAGCAGTACTTC. The chain combines TRBV6-5 with TRBJ2-7; no definite D call. Per the germline V gene, CDR1 is MNHEY and CDR2 is SVGAGI. V gave up 2 bases and J gave up 3 bases, with 8 bases separating them. The CDR3 spans 13 residues.

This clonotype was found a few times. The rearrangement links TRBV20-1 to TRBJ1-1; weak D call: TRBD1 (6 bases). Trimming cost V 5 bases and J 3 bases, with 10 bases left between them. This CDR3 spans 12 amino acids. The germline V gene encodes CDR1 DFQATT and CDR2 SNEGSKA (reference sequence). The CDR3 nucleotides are TGCAGTGCTGGGGCAGGGGACACTGAAGCTTTCTTT. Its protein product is CSAGAGDTEAFF.

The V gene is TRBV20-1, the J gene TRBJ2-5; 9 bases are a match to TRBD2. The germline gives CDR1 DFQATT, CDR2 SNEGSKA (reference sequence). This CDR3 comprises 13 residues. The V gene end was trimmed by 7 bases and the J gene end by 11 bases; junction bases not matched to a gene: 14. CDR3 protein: CSGQRGALYAQYF. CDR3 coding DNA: TGCAGTGGTCAGCGGGGGGCCCTCTACGCGCAGTACTTC.

The CDR3 DNA follows: TGTGCCAGGAGCCCCGGGACAGGGAGTCATGAGCAGTTCTTC. This codes for CARSPGTGSHEQFF. The chain recombines TRBV7-9 with TRBJ2-1, with 9 bases that match TRBD1. The CDR3 runs to 14 residues. The germline gives CDR1 SEHNR, CDR2 FQNEAQ (reference sequence). Trimming at V came to 9 bases and at J to 8 bases, leaving 11 bases not matched to a gene.

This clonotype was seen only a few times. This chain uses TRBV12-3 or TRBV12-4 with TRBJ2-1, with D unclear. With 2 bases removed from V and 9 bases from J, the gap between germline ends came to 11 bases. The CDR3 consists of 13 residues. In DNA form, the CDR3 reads TGTGCCAGCAGTTTATCTGTGGTTGGTGAGCAGTTCTTC. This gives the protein CASSLSVVGEQFF.

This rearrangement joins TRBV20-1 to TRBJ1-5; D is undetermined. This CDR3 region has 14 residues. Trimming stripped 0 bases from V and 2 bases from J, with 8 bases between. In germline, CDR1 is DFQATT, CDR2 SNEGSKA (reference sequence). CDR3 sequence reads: CSARDGRGNQPQHF. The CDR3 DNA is TGCAGTGCTAGAGATGGCCGGGGCAATCAGCCCCAGCATTTT.

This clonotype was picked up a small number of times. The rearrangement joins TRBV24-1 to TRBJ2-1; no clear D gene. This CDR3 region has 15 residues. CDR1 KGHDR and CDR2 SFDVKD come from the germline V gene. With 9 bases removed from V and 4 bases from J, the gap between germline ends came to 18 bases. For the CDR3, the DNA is TGTGCCACCTCATCCACTACATCCGGATACAATGAGCAGTTCTTC. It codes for CATSSTTSGYNEQFF.

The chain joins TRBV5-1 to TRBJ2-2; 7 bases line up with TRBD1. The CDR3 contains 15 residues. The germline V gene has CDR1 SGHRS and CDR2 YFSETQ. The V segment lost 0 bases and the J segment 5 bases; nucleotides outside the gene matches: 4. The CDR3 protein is CASSLVGTVTGELFF. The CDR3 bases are TGCGCCAGCAGCTTGGTCGGGACAGTTACCGGGGAGCTGTTTTTT.

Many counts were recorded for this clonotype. The CDR3 nucleotides are TGTGCCAGCAGCTTAGGACTAGCTTCCGAGCAGTACTTC. This gives the protein CASSLGLASEQYF. The chain joins TRBV11-2 to TRBJ2-7; TRBD2 aligns across 7 bases. From germline, CDR1 is SGHAT and CDR2 FQNNGV. The CDR3 extends over 13 amino acids. Trimming cost V 1 base and J 6 bases; bases outside gene matches: 3.

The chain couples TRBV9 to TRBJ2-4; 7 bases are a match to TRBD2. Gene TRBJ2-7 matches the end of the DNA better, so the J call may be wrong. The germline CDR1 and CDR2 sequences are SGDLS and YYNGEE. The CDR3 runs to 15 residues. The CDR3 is CASSPRTSAAVEQYF. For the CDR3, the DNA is TGTGCCAGCAGCCCCCGAACTAGCGCCGCCGTCGAGCAGTACTTC.

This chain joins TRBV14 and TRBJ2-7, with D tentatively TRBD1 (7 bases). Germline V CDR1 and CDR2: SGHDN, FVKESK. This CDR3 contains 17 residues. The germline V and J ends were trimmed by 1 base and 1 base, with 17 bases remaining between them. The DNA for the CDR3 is TGTGCCAGCAGCCAAGTCGGCGGGACAGTTCGATCCTACGAGCAGTACTTC. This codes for CASSQVGGTVRSYEQYF.

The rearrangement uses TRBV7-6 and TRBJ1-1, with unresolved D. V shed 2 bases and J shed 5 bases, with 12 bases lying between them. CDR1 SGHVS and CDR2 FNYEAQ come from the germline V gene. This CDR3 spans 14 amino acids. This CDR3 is CASSLRLGQTEAFF. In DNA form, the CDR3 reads TGTGCCAGCAGCTTAAGGTTGGGCCAGACTGAAGCTTTCTTT. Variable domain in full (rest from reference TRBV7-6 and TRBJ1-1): GAGVSQSPRYKVTKRGQDVALRCDPISGHVSLYWYRQALGQGPEFLTYFNYEAQQDKSGLPNDRFSAERPEGSISTLTIQRTEQRDSAMYRCASSLRLGQTEAFFGQGTRLTVV.

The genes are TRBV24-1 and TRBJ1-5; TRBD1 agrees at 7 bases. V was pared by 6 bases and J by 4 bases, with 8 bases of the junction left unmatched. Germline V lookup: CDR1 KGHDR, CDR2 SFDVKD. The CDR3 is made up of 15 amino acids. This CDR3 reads CATSPTGVGNQPQHF. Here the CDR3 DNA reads TGTGCCACCAGTCCTACAGGGGTGGGAAATCAGCCCCAGCATTTT.

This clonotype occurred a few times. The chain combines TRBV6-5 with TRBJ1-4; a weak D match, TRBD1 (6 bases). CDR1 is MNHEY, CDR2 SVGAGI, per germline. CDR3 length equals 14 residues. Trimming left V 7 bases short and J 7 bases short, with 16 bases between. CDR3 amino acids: CASTQKGGSEKLFF. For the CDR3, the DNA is TGTGCCAGCACCCAAAAGGGGGGAAGTGAAAAACTGTTTTTT.